These 9 T cell receptor beta chains came from one sample sequenced in a study of human T cells and chemical hapten exposure. Before extraction, the whole blood was not fractionated, and total RNA was taken from it. TCRdb recomputed calls from the 5' RACE reads with MiXCR, one row per CDR3 protein. This table holds roughly 81,000 distinct CDR3 sequences, more than 7.5% found once. These receptors all stem from a male donor in good health.

In its sample, this clonotype was seen many times. The chain links TRBV14 to TRBJ2-3; no reliable D call. The ends were cut back, 4 bases at V and 0 bases at J, with 8 bases in the middle. CDR1 is SGHDN, CDR2 FVKESK, per germline. This CDR3 is built from 14 residues. CDR3 sequence reads: CASSLMDSTDTQYF. Written as DNA, the CDR3 is TGTGCCAGCAGCCTAATGGACAGCACAGATACGCAGTATTTT.

In its sample, this clonotype was seen a few times. This sequence joins TRBV20-1 and TRBJ2-1, with 9 bases that match TRBD2. Germline assignment: CDR1 DFQATT and CDR2 SNEGSKA (reference sequence). The CDR3 runs to 16 residues. Unmatched junction bases numbered 14, after V lost 3 bases and J lost 8 bases. This CDR3 is CSAREPLAGDWDEQFF. DNA of the CDR3: TGCAGTGCTAGGGAACCTTTAGCGGGAGATTGGGATGAGCAGTTCTTC.

Regarding this clonotype: This may be a read error: a much more frequent sequence differs by one nucleotide. The V gene is TRBV5-1, the J gene TRBJ2-2; D ambiguous. The CDR3 runs to 15 residues. V was pared by 1 base and J by 6 bases, with 13 bases between. Germline CDR1 and CDR2: SGHRS and YFSETQ. The CDR3 here is CASSLQDRHAGELFF. In DNA, the CDR3 is TGCGCCAGCAGCTTGCAGGACCGCCACGCCGGGGAGCTGTTTTTT.

In its sample, this clonotype was seen many times. V gene TRBV29-1 combines with J gene TRBJ2-3, with 12 bases matching TRBD1. V lost 1 base, J lost 5 bases, and 7 bases stayed unmatched. The CDR3 runs to 16 residues. Germline V gives CDR1 SQVTM, CDR2 ANQGSEA. The CDR3 bases are TGCAGCGTTGAAGTAGGGACAGGGGGCGCCGGAGATACGCAGTATTTT. It is translated as CSVEVGTGGAGDTQYF.

This clonotype was seen at least ten times. The chain couples TRBV29-1 to TRBJ2-3, with TRBD2 matching 9 bases. Per the germline V gene, CDR1 is SQVTM and CDR2 is ANQGSEA. V lost 4 bases, J lost 6 bases, and 11 bases stayed unmatched. The CDR3 runs 15 residues. CDR3 region: CSVVFGGRASDTQYF. The CDR3 DNA follows: TGCAGCGTTGTTTTTGGCGGGAGGGCCTCCGATACGCAGTATTTT.

This chain connects TRBV7-2 to TRBJ2-7; 10 bases fit TRBD2. Trimming at V came to 1 base and at J to 2 bases, leaving 2 bases not matched to a gene. This CDR3 has 15 amino acids. Germline values: CDR1 SGHTA, CDR2 FQGNSA. DNA of the CDR3: TGTGCCAGCAGCTTAGGAGGACTAGCGGCCTACGAGCAGTACTTC. Protein product: CASSLGGLAAYEQYF.

This clonotype has a count of ten or more. The rearrangement joins TRBV12-3 or TRBV12-4 to TRBJ2-2; tentatively, D is TRBD1 (6 bases). The CDR3 spans 15 residues. Trimming removed 6 bases from V and 0 bases from J, with 11 bases in between. The CDR3 loop reads CASRTGGSNTGELFF. The CDR3 DNA reads as TGTGCCAGCAGGACAGGAGGTTCGAACACCGGGGAGCTGTTTTTT.

This clonotype was seen ten or more times. CDR3 in DNA: TGTGCCAGCAGCTTTCTGGGTTTCCAAGAGACCCAGTACTTC. Residues: CASSFLGFQETQYF. The gene calls are TRBV7-6 and TRBJ2-5; D gene unclear. Trimming cost V 3 bases and J 1 base, with 9 bases left between them. The CDR3 loop spans 14 amino acids. Per germline, CDR1 SGHVS and CDR2 FNYEAQ. The full variable domain, completed using reference TRBV7-6 and TRBJ2-5, is GAGVSQSPRYKVTKRGQDVALRCDPISGHVSLYWYRQALGQGPEFLTYFNYEAQQDKSGLPNDRFSAERPEGSISTLTIQRTEQRDSAMYRCASSFLGFQETQYFGPGTRLLVL.

Many counts were recorded for this clonotype. J is TRBJ2-3 and V is TRBV11-2; D is unresolved. The CDR3 has 15 residues. The germline V and J ends were trimmed by 4 bases and 1 base, with 12 bases remaining between them. Germline V lookup: CDR1 SGHAT, CDR2 FQNNGV. CDR3 loop: CASSSLEGGTDTQYF. Written as DNA, the CDR3 is TGTGCCAGCAGCTCCTTAGAAGGTGGCACAGATACGCAGTATTTT.